Sequencing of this T cell receptor (beta chain) was carried out in a study of shared clonotypes between healthy human individuals. Study in general: Three CD4 naive, three CD4 memory, two CD8 naive and one CD8 memory plate were used per donor. Overall study results and limits: Generally, naive subsets (rather than memory subsets) showed larger estimated richness. Generation of non-shared clonotypes was less probable than generation of clonotypes shared by all four donors.

Germline CDR1 and CDR2: SGHRS and YFSETQ. Deletions cut 2 bases from V and 0 bases from J, with 7 bases between. The CDR3 contains 14 residues. TCRdb's table, derived via immunoSEQ multiplex PCR, lists solely in-frame clones and lacks some. Here the sample spans some 1 million clones, approximately 70% being singletons. As concerns this clone: The antigen is undetermined. The same CDR3 can be traced to other DNA sequences in this sample.

Input material: memory CD4+ T cells sorted from blood. Subset indicated: CD45RA-negative fraction. This receptor was identified in a man aged 18 to 30 in good health. The V and J genes are TRBV5-1 and TRBJ2-3; possible D gene TRBD2, 5 bases. CDR3 sequence reads: CASSFSGSTDTQYF. The CDR3 DNA sequence: TGCGCCAGCAGCTTCAGCGGTAGCACAGATACGCAGTATTTT.